Listed below are T cell receptor beta chains from one sample, sequenced in a study of blood T cells in healthy people across ages. A single record per CDR3 protein comes from TCRdb applying MiXCR to the 5' RACE reads. The sample lists about 930,000 distinct CDR3 sequences; approximately 32% were seen once. Another study also made use of these data, one on T cells of mothers and their children.

Source material: blood. The receptors shown here come from a woman in her 40s in good health. CDR3s include the opening cysteine and the closing phenylalanine or tryptophan. A D gene is named only where the DNA matches it firmly. Clone sizes are given selectively: once, few, many, or a class where the clone is expanded.

v_gene	abundance	j_gene	d_gene	CDR3aa	CDR3nt
TRBV6-6	few	TRBJ2-4	.	CASSSGEHLTAKNIQYF	TGTGCCAGCAGTTCGGGGGAACACCTAACCGCCAAAAACATTCAGTACTTC
TRBV30	many	TRBJ2-7	.	CAWKVTVYEQYF	TGTGCCTGGAAAGTAACAGTTTACGAGCAGTACTTC
TRBV25-1	.	TRBJ1-2	.	CASSGGAYGYTF	TGTGCCAGCAGTGGAGGTGCCTATGGCTACACCTTC
TRBV9	few	TRBJ2-4	TRBD1	CASSAQTGSNEQYF	TGTGCCAGCAGCGCCCAGACAGGGAGCAATGAGCAGTACTTC
TRBV20-1	many	TRBJ2-1	.	CSARDRGRHSSYNEQFF	TGCAGTGCTAGAGATCGAGGACGACATAGCTCCTACAATGAGCAGTTCTTC
TRBV5-5	.	TRBJ1-2	.	CASSFAQGNVGGYTF	TGTGCCAGCAGCTTCGCCCAGGGAAACGTCGGAGGCTACACCTTC
TRBV29-1	few	TRBJ1-6	TRBD1	CSVRTGEALGSPLHF	TGCAGCGTACGGACAGGGGAGGCGTTAGGGTCACCCCTCCACTTT
TRBV12-3/TRBV12-4	once	TRBJ2-3	.	CASSLDETVSADTQYF	TGTGCCAGCAGTTTAGACGAGACAGTGAGCGCAGATACGCAGTATTTT
TRBV4-3	.	TRBJ2-7	TRBD1	CASSPKARTGAVYEQYF	TGCGCCAGCAGCCCCAAAGCTCGGACAGGGGCCGTCTACGAGCAGTACTTC
TRBV5-1	once	TRBJ1-1	.	CASSLEGLKTEAFF	TGCGCCAGCAGCTTGGAGGGCCTCAAGACTGAAGCTTTCTTT
TRBV7-3	few	TRBJ2-1	.	CANSFGGGAPNEQFF	TGTGCCAACAGCTTCGGCGGGGGCGCCCCGAATGAGCAGTTCTTC
TRBV7-6	few	TRBJ2-5	.	CASSLEPNRPKKMGTQYF	TGTGCCAGCAGCTTAGAACCCAACCGACCAAAGAAGATGGGGACCCAGTACTTC
TRBV9	.	TRBJ2-7	TRBD1	CAGSVGQGDYEQYF	TGTGCCGGCAGCGTAGGACAGGGGGACTACGAGCAGTACTTC
TRBV15	.	TRBJ1-2	.	CATSSGGGVNYGYTF	TGTGCCACCAGCAGTGGCGGAGGGGTTAACTATGGCTACACCTTC
TRBV5-1	once	TRBJ2-7	.	CASSLYPDSFYEQYF	TGCGCCAGCAGCTTGTATCCGGACAGCTTCTACGAGCAGTACTTC
TRBV5-5	many	TRBJ2-4	.	CASGQNIQYF	TGTGCCTCGGGGCAAAACATTCAGTACTTC